The clone carrying this T cell receptor (beta chain) has only a few counts. What it binds is unknown. This sample was taken from a study of CD8 T cells in ankylosing spondylitis. CDR3 length: 16 amino acids. Germline lookup yields CDR1 SGHRS and CDR2 YFSETQ. J gave up 6 bases and V 0 bases, and 6 bases lay outside the gene matches. With molecular barcodes, quantitative 5'-RACE was used to make the TCR beta libraries. TCRdb re-called the 5' RACE reads with MiXCR, one entry per CDR3 protein. The sample has 250,000 to 300,000 distinct CDR3 sequences; 15% to 25% are singletons. General study results and limits: Typical of ankylosing spondylitis blood, it appeared, was a TCR beta motif of eight highly homologous variants.

The sample comprised blood, either unsorted or a sorted T cell fraction (not recorded which). V usage is TRBV5-1 and J usage is TRBJ2-1, with 10 nucleotides matching TRBD2. The TCR comes from a male donor with ankylosing spondylitis or in good health (not recorded which). CDR3 region: CASSLELAGVRNEQFF. In nucleotides, the CDR3 is TGCGCCAGCAGCTTGGAGCTAGCGGGAGTTCGCAATGAGCAGTTCTTC.